The subject of this entry is one T cell receptor (beta chain). Its target is unknown. Quantitative molecular-barcoded 5'-RACE generated the TCR beta libraries. TCRdb analysed the 5' RACE reads with MiXCR anew, one entry per CDR3 protein. This table holds 700,000 or so distinct CDR3 sequences, under 20% found once. The V end lost 3 bases, the J end lost 7 bases, and 13 bases lay between the germline ends. This CDR3 has 14 amino acids. Germline assignment: CDR1 MNHEY and CDR2 SMNVEV (reference sequence). This entry belongs to a study of CD8 T cells in ankylosing spondylitis. Study-level points and caveats: Disease-linked clones reportedly showed significant enrichment in matched ankylosing spondylitis synovial fluid. Roughly eight highly homologous variants made up a TCR beta motif, and this motif appeared characteristic of ankylosing spondylitis blood.

The sequencing sample was made of blood, either unsorted or a sorted T cell fraction (not recorded which). V usage is TRBV27 and J usage is TRBJ1-5; D is perhaps TRBD1 (5 bases). The source is a male donor with ankylosing spondylitis. The CDR3 spells CASSFRQGRQPQHF. The CDR3, as DNA: TGTGCCAGCAGTTTCAGGCAGGGAAGGCAGCCCCAGCATTTT.